Listed here are 10 T cell receptor beta chains from one sample, sequenced in a study. Each CDR3 protein is one row after TCRdb ran MiXCR on the RT-PCR reads. Of about 680,000 distinct CDR3 sequences detected, approximately 15% appear once; the ten largest clones hold 3.6%. The specimen sequenced was memory CD4+ T cells from blood. These receptors originate from a female donor in good health, serving as a healthy control.

The chain couples TRBV5-1 to TRBJ1-2; D gene unclear. Germline CDR1 is SGHRS and CDR2 is YFSETQ. This CDR3 contains 13 residues. V was cut by 0 bases and J by 4 bases, with 7 bases left in between. The CDR3 bases are TGCGCCAGCAGCTTGGAAACCATCTATGGCTACACCTTC. Protein product: CASSLETIYGYTF. Drawing the rest from reference TRBV5-1 and TRBJ1-2, the complete variable domain is KAGVTQTPRYLIKTRGQQVTLSCSPISGHRSVSWYQQTPGQGLQFLFEYFSETQRNKGNFPGRFSGRQFSNSRSEMNVSTLELGDSALYLCASSLETIYGYTFGSGTRLTVV.

V is TRBV12-3 or TRBV12-4 and J is TRBJ2-1; D possibly matches TRBD1 or TRBD2 (5 bases each). Trimming left V 6 bases short and J 7 bases short, with 13 bases between. The CDR3 spans 13 residues. The CDR3 is CASRPGPPNEQFF. CDR3 DNA: TGTGCCAGCAGACCGGGACCACCGAATGAGCAGTTCTTC.

J is TRBJ1-4 and V is TRBV25-1, with D tentatively TRBD1 (6 bases). Germline CDR1 is MGHDK and CDR2 is SYGVNS. Trimming took 6 bases from V and 4 from J, leaving 18 bases between them. This CDR3 contains 16 residues. CDR3 region: CASSRGGPNNNEKLFF. The CDR3 region has the DNA TGTGCCAGCAGCCGTGGGGGCCCTAACAATAATGAAAAACTGTTTTTT.

Concerning this clonotype: With a much larger clone just one base away, this may be a read error. The chain uses TRBV9 and TRBJ2-7, with 8 bases matching TRBD2. CDR1 is SGDLS and CDR2 is YYNGEE in the germline V gene. Trimming at V came to 3 bases and at J to 2 bases, leaving 7 bases not matched to a gene. CDR3 length: 15 residues. The CDR3 DNA is TGTGCCAGCAGCGCAGAAGCACTAGCGGCCTACGAGCAGTACTTC. Encoded protein: CASSAEALAAYEQYF.

The gene calls are TRBV6-2 or TRBV6-3 and TRBJ2-7; D possibly corresponds to TRBD2 (5 bases). CDR1 MNHEY and CDR2 SVGEGT come from the germline V gene. The germline V and J ends were trimmed by 6 bases and 3 bases, with 12 bases remaining between them. There are 13 residues in the CDR3. The CDR3 DNA reads as TGTGCCAGCAGGACCACCGGGGTCTACGAGCAGTACTTC. Translating gives CASRTTGVYEQYF.

The CDR3 spells CASSFGGRGTDTQYF. The CDR3 nucleotides are TGTGCCAGCAGCTTTGGCGGGCGGGGCACAGATACGCAGTATTTT. The chain carries TRBV5-4 and TRBJ2-3, with D possibly matching TRBD2 (5 bases). The germline V and J ends were trimmed by 2 bases and 1 base, with 11 bases remaining between them. CDR3 length equals 15 residues. Germline CDR1 reads SGHNT; CDR2 reads YYREEE (reference sequence).

The rearrangement links TRBV13 to TRBJ2-1, with 7 bases fitting TRBD2. V lost 0 bases to trimming and J lost 3 bases; unmatched junction nucleotides: 2. The germline V gene has CDR1 PRHDT and CDR2 FYEKMQ (reference sequence). This CDR3 contains 15 residues. DNA of the CDR3: TGTGCCAGCAGCTTAGGCAGGGAGGGCTACAATGAGCAGTTCTTC. This translates into CASSLGREGYNEQFF.

This clonotype was picked up a small number of times. This sequence joins TRBV12-3 or TRBV12-4 and TRBJ2-2; TRBD2 is a possible D gene (6 bases). The CDR3 runs to 17 residues. Trimming removed 1 base from V and 6 bases from J, with 18 bases in between. The CDR3 sequence: CASSLDGTGLVAGELFF. The CDR3 region has the DNA TGTGCCAGCAGTTTAGACGGGACTGGGTTAGTAGCCGGGGAGCTGTTTTTT.

This clonotype was seen more than once but under ten times. The chain joins TRBV20-1 to TRBJ2-5; either TRBD1 or TRBD2 may supply D (5 bases each). The CDR3 runs to 16 residues. V was cut by 1 base and J by 6 bases, with 21 bases left in between. Per the germline V gene, CDR1 is DFQATT and CDR2 is SNEGSKA (reference sequence). CDR3 amino acids: CSARGDGSGITKTQYF. CDR3 bases: TGCAGTGCTAGAGGGGACGGGTCGGGAATTACGAAGACCCAGTACTTC.

Of note for this clonotype: Just one base apart from a much larger clone, this may be a read error. The chain uses TRBV10-3 and TRBJ2-7; D not certain. V gave up 2 bases and J gave up 0 bases, with 8 bases separating them. In germline, CDR1 is ENHRY, CDR2 SYGVKD. The CDR3 runs to 14 residues. The CDR3 region is CAISEPMASYEQYF. CDR3 nucleotide sequence: TGTGCCATCAGTGAGCCCATGGCCTCCTACGAGCAGTACTTC.